The 14 T cell receptor beta chains below come from one sample, sequenced in a study of CD8+CD57+ T cells in acquired aplastic anemia. According to the study, genomic DNA was the template for TCR beta VDJ and CDR3 profiling. A single record per CDR3 protein comes from TCRdb applying MiXCR to the reads. The repertoire holds 150,000 to 180,000 distinct CDR3 sequences, about 48% seen once, with less than 15% in the top ten. Whoever was chosen for sequencing had shown CD8+CD57+ cell expansion by flow cytometry. Sequenced material: sorted CD4+, CD8+, or CD8+CD57+ T cells (not recorded which) from PBMCs. Source of these receptors: a human donor with aplastic anemia.

This chain connects TRBV2 to TRBJ1-5, with D uncertain. CDR3 length equals 13 residues. CDR1 is SNHLY and CDR2 is FYNNEI in the germline V gene. Trimming removed 2 bases from V and 7 bases from J, with 9 bases in between. CDR3 sequence reads: CASSERERQPQHF. In nucleotides, the CDR3 is TGTGCCAGCAGTGAAAGGGAAAGACAGCCCCAGCATTTT.

This rearrangement joins TRBV20-1 to TRBJ1-1; TRBD1 is a possible D gene (6 bases). Trimming stripped 3 bases from V and 0 bases from J, with 11 bases between. The germline gives CDR1 DFQATT, CDR2 SNEGSKA (reference sequence). CDR3 size: 14 residues. CDR3 nucleotide sequence: TGCAGTGCTAGGGCAGGGGCTATGAACACTGAAGCTTTCTTT. Protein product: CSARAGAMNTEAFF.

The chain links TRBV10-3 to TRBJ2-7; 9 bases are shared with TRBD2. Germline CDR1 is ENHRY and CDR2 is SYGVKD. V lost 3 bases to trimming and J lost 0 bases; unmatched junction nucleotides: 3. The length of the CDR3 is 15 residues. CDR3 protein: CAISDASGTSYEQYF. Here the CDR3 DNA reads TGTGCCATCAGTGATGCTAGCGGGACCTCCTACGAGCAGTACTTC.

This clonotype has just a few counts. The chain is built from TRBV5-4 and TRBJ2-7, with D tentatively TRBD1 (6 bases). V shed 3 bases and J shed 4 bases, with 23 bases lying between them. Per the germline V gene, CDR1 is SGHNT and CDR2 is YYREEE (reference sequence). The CDR3 runs 17 residues. CDR3 region: CASSSVVGHIISYEQYF. CDR3 nucleotides: TGTGCCAGCAGCTCGGTTGTGGGACATATAATCTCATACGAGCAGTACTTC.

The chain employs TRBV2 and TRBJ1-5, with a weak D call TRBD1 (6 bases). Germline loops: CDR1 SNHLY, CDR2 FYNNEI. The CDR3 loop spans 15 amino acids. Trimming removed 6 bases from V and 3 bases from J, with 15 bases in between. In DNA, the CDR3 is TGTGCCAGCAGCCCATTTGGACAGATCAATCAGCCCCAGCATTTT. Amino acids: CASSPFGQINQPQHF.

This clonotype was recorded at least ten times. The rearrangement joins TRBV9 to TRBJ2-3; D is uncertain. The CDR3 extends over 14 amino acids. Trimming shortened V by 3 bases and J by 5 bases, and 13 bases separated the two germline ends. Germline values: CDR1 SGDLS, CDR2 YYNGEE. This chain's CDR3 is CASSGLLGEDTQYF. CDR3 nucleotides: TGTGCCAGCAGCGGACTCCTAGGAGAAGATACGCAGTATTTT.

This clonotype was counted ten times or more. The gene calls are TRBV5-4 and TRBJ2-5; D may be TRBD2 (6 bases). CDR3 length: 14 residues. V was pared by 4 bases and J by 4 bases, with 14 bases between. CDR1 is SGHNT, CDR2 YYREEE, per germline (reference sequence). The CDR3 is CASSLAGQGETQYF. For the CDR3, the DNA is TGTGCCAGCAGCCTCGCGGGGCAGGGAGAGACCCAGTACTTC.

As regards this clonotype: Being one base from a much bigger clone, this may be a read error. No conserved phenylalanine or tryptophan is present at the end of the CDR3, so a read error is the likely explanation. V and J are TRBV9 and TRBJ2-7; 9 positions agree with TRBD1. Germline V gene sequence: CDR1 SGDLS, CDR2 YYNGEE. This CDR3 comprises 15 residues. V lost 0 bases to trimming and J lost 6 bases; unmatched junction nucleotides: 7. The CDR3 region is CASSVGGQGSGEQYL. CDR3 nucleotides: TGTGCCAGCAGCGTAGGGGGACAGGGATCGGGCGAGCAGTACCTC.

The chain carries TRBV2 and TRBJ2-7, with TRBD1 as a possible D gene (6 bases). The CDR3 runs 14 residues. Germline V lookup: CDR1 SNHLY, CDR2 FYNNEI. V was shortened by 4 bases and J by 5 bases, with 15 bases between the two germline ends. CDR3 amino acids: CASSVGTKGHEQYF. In DNA, the CDR3 is TGTGCCAGCAGTGTAGGGACAAAAGGGCACGAGCAGTACTTC.

Concerning this clonotype itself: One end of the junction varies from germline; a read error may be responsible. This sequence joins TRBV4-1 and TRBJ1-6; 8 bases are shared with TRBD1. The CDR3 is made up of 16 amino acids. From germline, CDR1 is MGHRA and CDR2 YSYEKL. DNA for the CDR3: TGCGACAGCAGCCAAGTTTTGGACAGGGATAATTCACCCCTCCACTTT. Translated: CDSSQVLDRDNSPLHF.

V gene TRBV5-6 combines with J gene TRBJ2-3, with TRBD1 matching 8 bases. CDR1 SGHDT and CDR2 YYEEEE come from the germline V gene. The CDR3 has 15 amino acids. With V trimmed by 2 bases and J by 6 bases, 8 bases remained unmatched. CDR3 nucleotide sequence: TGTGCCAGCAGCTTAGGGACAGGAAGATTGGATACGCAGTATTTT. Translation: CASSLGTGRLDTQYF.

This clonotype was seen many times. The rearrangement links TRBV7-9 to TRBJ2-1; 10 nucleotides match TRBD2. V trimming: 4 bases; J trimming: 3 bases; junction bases outside the gene matches: 3. Looked up from germline, CDR1 is SEHNR and CDR2 is FQNEAQ (reference sequence). This CDR3 has 15 residues. In DNA form, the CDR3 reads TGTGCCAGCAGCTCAAGCGGGGGGGGCTACAATGAGCAGTTCTTC. Translated: CASSSSGGGYNEQFF.

At least ten counts were recorded for this clonotype. The chain couples TRBV6-4 to TRBJ2-3, with 14 bases lining up with TRBD2. V was pared by 6 bases and J by 2 bases, with 4 bases of the junction left unmatched. Germline loops: CDR1 MRHNA, CDR2 SNTAGT. This CDR3 region has 16 residues. CDR3 region: CASSGLAGGHTDTQYF. DNA of the CDR3: TGTGCCAGCAGCGGACTAGCGGGGGGACACACAGATACGCAGTATTTT.

This sequence joins TRBV20-1 and TRBJ2-1; 15 bases agree with TRBD2. V gave up 5 bases and J gave up 5 bases; unmatched junction bases: 7. Germline V gene lookup returns CDR1 DFQATT and CDR2 SNEGSKA (reference sequence). There are 16 residues in the CDR3. The CDR3 protein is CSARRTSGGADNEQFF. The CDR3 region has the DNA TGCAGTGCTCGTAGGACTAGCGGGGGGGCGGACAATGAGCAGTTCTTC.